Given below is one TCR beta chain in context. Clones were read by immunoSEQ multiplex PCR, and TCRdb kept only the in-frame ones, dropping some. The sample lists about 98,000 clones, 92% occurring once. The sample is drawn from a study of control samples from healthy donors and cancer patients. The CDR3 consists of 14 residues. Per the germline V gene, CDR1 is SNHLY and CDR2 is FYNNEI. V was trimmed by 5 bases and J by 7 bases, leaving 15 bases between them. Material: blood. The J gene is TRBJ1-5, the V gene TRBV2, with D possibly being TRBD1 (6 bases). The receptor's source is a woman aged 18 to 35 in good health. CDR3 sequence reads: CASSRQGQGQPQHF. The CDR3 DNA is TGTGCCAGCAGTCGCCAGGGTCAGGGGCAGCCCCAGCATTTT.